This T cell receptor (beta chain) originates from a study of PD-1 blockade in classical Hodgkin lymphoma. All trial patients relapsed after autologous stem cell transplantation. Germline CDR1 is MNHNS and CDR2 is SASEGT. The germline V and J ends were trimmed by 4 bases and 9 bases, with 14 bases remaining between them. This CDR3 region has 13 residues. The data were produced by immunoSEQ multiplex PCR, yet TCRdb's version contains in-frame clones alone and is incomplete. This sample has about 97,000 clones, with approximately 80% found just once. Sequencing used peripheral blood mononuclear cells (PBMCs), obtained at baseline. The sequence was collected from a human donor with classical Hodgkin lymphoma. V is TRBV6-1 and J is TRBJ2-3; D is possibly TRBD1 or TRBD2 (6 bases each). CDR3 sequence reads: CASSAPGGPTQYF. CDR3 in DNA: TGTGCCAGCAGTGCCCCCGGGGGCCCCACGCAGTATTTT.